This TCR beta chain appears in the sequencing data of a study of CD8 T cells in ankylosing spondylitis. On this clonotype: The target antigen is unknown.

Whole-study results and caveats: Roughly eight highly homologous variants made up a TCR beta motif that seemed to typify ankylosing spondylitis blood.

Trimming left V 4 bases short and J 2 bases short, with 8 bases between. This CDR3 is 13 amino acids long. The germline V gene encodes CDR1 SNHLY and CDR2 FYNNEI. TCRdb ran MiXCR on the 5' RACE reads and lists one entry per CDR3 protein. The table includes roughly 490,000 distinct CDR3 sequences, 5.3% detected once. The V gene is TRBV2, the J gene TRBJ2-5, with a tentative D call TRBD1 (6 bases). The TCR originated in a male donor with ankylosing spondylitis. Input material: blood, either unsorted or a sorted T cell fraction (not recorded which). The CDR3 coding sequence is TGTGCCAGCAGTGGGGGGCTTCAAGAGACCCAGTACTTC. Protein product: CASSGGLQETQYF.